Each of the 15 T cell receptor beta chains below was sequenced from the same sample in a study of regulatory T cells in long-lasting Graves disease. Time point defined: persistent/refractory GD, antithyroid drugs over 5 years with positive TRAb. Generation of the TCR library employed RNA extracted from PBMCs. Arm-PCR with iRepertoire HTBI primers amplified the CDR3 regions for these TCR beta libraries. MiXCR was run by TCRdb on the multiplex PCR reads, yielding one entry per CDR3 protein. This repertoire shows some 420,000 distinct CDR3 sequences, less than 25% found once; its top ten account for around 13%. The sample was peripheral blood mononuclear cells (PBMCs), taken when the disease was refractory, from a patient treated with antithyroid drugs. The receptor source for this set is a female donor with Graves disease.

This clonotype was observed a handful of times. The chain links TRBV20-1 to TRBJ1-1, with D maybe TRBD1 (5 bases). Germline CDR1 and CDR2: DFQATT and SNEGSKA (reference sequence). V lost 0 bases and J lost 11, with 19 bases in between. CDR3 length: 14 amino acids. CDR3 sequence: CSARDRVGAAPAFF. In DNA, the CDR3 is TGCAGTGCTAGAGATAGGGTCGGGGCTGCTCCCGCTTTCTTT.

This clonotype was seen a few times. The chain uses TRBV24-1 and TRBJ2-7, with D perhaps matching TRBD1 or TRBD2 (5 bases each). V was clipped by 9 bases and J by 4 bases, with 15 bases between them. Germline V gene data show CDR1 as KGHDR and CDR2 as SFDVKD. The CDR3 sequence is 13 residues long. In nucleotides, the CDR3 is TGTGCCACCCTGGGGACCCCGTTATACGAGCAGTACTTC. This encodes CATLGTPLYEQYF.

CDR3 in amino acids: CASSWTPGAPTDTQYF. CDR3 nucleotides: TGTGCCAGCAGTTGGACCCCGGGGGCCCCCACAGATACGCAGTATTTT. The V gene is TRBV6-2 or TRBV6-3, the J gene TRBJ2-3; D tentatively fits TRBD1 or TRBD2 (6 bases each). V gave up 4 bases and J gave up 2 bases, with 16 bases separating them. Germline assignment: CDR1 MNHEY and CDR2 SVGEGT. The CDR3 consists of 16 residues.

This clonotype was counted many times. The chain uses TRBV28 and TRBJ1-3; 7 bases are a match to TRBD1. The CDR3 has 14 residues. CDR1 and CDR2 from the germline V gene are MDHEN and SYDVKM. V lost 7 bases and J lost 2; bases outside the gene matches: 5. In DNA, the CDR3 is TGTGCCAGCACCCCGGGGACAGCTGGAAACACCATATATTTT. Protein: CASTPGTAGNTIYF. Variable domain in full (rest from reference TRBV28 and TRBJ1-3): DVKVTQSSRYLVKRTGEKVFLECVQDMDHENMFWYRQDPGLGLRLIYFSYDVKMKEKGDIPEGYSVSREKKERFSLILESASTNQTSMYLCASTPGTAGNTIYFGEGSWLTVV.

This sequence joins TRBV3-1 and TRBJ2-2, with D unresolved. This CDR3 is built from 15 residues. Germline CDR1 reads LGHDT; CDR2 reads YNNKEL (reference sequence). Trimming removed 3 bases from V and 6 bases from J, with 14 bases in between. Written as DNA, the CDR3 is TGTGCCAGCAGCCAGGGTCTAGTGATAGCCGGGGAGCTGTTTTTT. Amino acids: CASSQGLVIAGELFF.

In this sample, this clonotype turned up a few times. The chain has TRBV30 and TRBJ1-1; no firm D call. The CDR3 has 10 amino acids. Per the germline V gene, CDR1 is GTSNPN and CDR2 is SVGIG (reference sequence). V lost 2 bases and J lost 12, with 10 bases in between. The CDR3 region is CAWSSPLSFF. The CDR3 DNA reads TGTGCCTGGAGTAGTCCTTTGTCTTTCTTT.

This clonotype showed up just once. The chain is built from TRBV4-3 and TRBJ2-7, with a possible D match to TRBD1 (6 bases). CDR1 is LGHNA and CDR2 is YSLEER in the germline V gene. Trimming cost V 0 bases and J 2 bases, with 11 bases left between them. The CDR3 is 15 amino acids. Here the CDR3 reads CASSQDIPGAYEQYF. The CDR3 DNA is TGCGCCAGCAGCCAAGATATTCCAGGGGCCTACGAGCAGTACTTC.

The chain has TRBV12-3 or TRBV12-4 and TRBJ2-7; tentative D call: TRBD1 (6 bases). This CDR3 has 14 residues. V lost 3 bases and J lost 3, with 12 bases in between. The CDR3 is CASSLGGQNYEQYF. Written as DNA, the CDR3 is TGTGCCAGCAGTTTGGGTGGACAGAACTACGAGCAGTACTTC.

This clonotype was seen many times. The chain is built from TRBV7-8 and TRBJ1-2; D is undetermined. Trimming shortened V by 6 bases and J by 3 bases, and 11 bases separated the two germline ends. There are 13 residues in the CDR3. In germline, CDR1 is SGHVS, CDR2 FQNEAQ. CDR3 loop: CASSPTVDYGYTF. For the CDR3, the DNA is TGTGCCAGCAGTCCCACGGTGGACTATGGCTACACCTTC.

This clonotype was seen many times. As DNA, the CDR3 is TGTGCCAGCAGTTACTCAGTACTAGCGGGAGACCTAGCCAAAAACATTCAGTACTTC. It specifies CASSYSVLAGDLAKNIQYF. The chain couples TRBV6-5 to TRBJ2-4, with 11 nucleotides matching TRBD2. The CDR3 covers 19 residues. CDR1 MNHEY and CDR2 SVGAGI come from the germline V gene. V dropped 0 bases and J dropped 0; count of bases not matched to a gene: 7.

The rearrangement joins TRBV20-1 to TRBJ1-1, with D possibly TRBD1 on 6 matching bases. The CDR3 is 13 residues long. Germline V gives CDR1 DFQATT, CDR2 SNEGSKA (reference sequence). With 1 base removed from V and 4 bases from J, the gap between germline ends came to 10 bases. In nucleotides, the CDR3 is TGCAGTGCTAGAGCTGGGGGCATCACTGAAGCTTTCTTT. As protein: CSARAGGITEAFF.

The genes are TRBV7-2 and TRBJ2-7, with 11 bases matching TRBD2. The CDR3 extends over 16 amino acids. With 6 bases clipped from V and 1 base from J, the junction kept 8 bases outside the gene matches. Germline loops: CDR1 SGHTA, CDR2 FQGNSA. The CDR3 DNA sequence: TGTGCCAGCAGACCCATAGCGGGGGGGGAATCCTACGAGCAGTACTTC. This translates into CASRPIAGGESYEQYF.

This clonotype was seen more than once but under ten times. The genes are TRBV6-2 or TRBV6-3 and TRBJ2-4, with TRBD1 as a possible D gene (5 bases). Trimming pared 2 bases from V and 5 bases from J, leaving 13 bases between. The germline CDR1 and CDR2 sequences are MNHEY and SVGEGT. The CDR3 runs 15 residues. The CDR3 coding sequence is TGTGCCAGCAGTTACCCGACAGTGAGTCAAAACATTCAGTACTTC. Translation gives CASSYPTVSQNIQYF.

V is TRBV6-2 or TRBV6-3 and J is TRBJ1-5, with no clear D. Trimming took off 7 bases at V and 3 bases at J, with 4 bases between the two ends. The CDR3 has 11 amino acids. Looked up from germline, CDR1 is MNHEY and CDR2 is SVGEGT. CDR3 in DNA: TGTGCCAGCATTGACAATCAGCCCCAGCATTTT. Encoded protein: CASIDNQPQHF.

In the case of this clonotype: One junction end does not reproduce the germline sequence, and a read error may be involved. The chain combines TRBV11-3 with TRBJ1-4, with D tentatively TRBD1 (5 bases). The CDR3 is 15 residues long. CDR1 and CDR2 from the germline V gene are SGHNT and YENEEA. The CDR3 reads CASSFGGATNEELFF. The CDR3, as DNA: TGTGCCAGCAGCTTCGGCGGGGCGACTAATGAAGAACTGTTTTTT. The variable domain in full, with the rest retrieved from reference TRBV11-3 and TRBJ1-4, is EAGVVQSPRYKIIEKKQPVAFWCNPISGHNTLYWYLQNLGQGPELLIRYENEEAVDDSQLPKDRFSAERLKGVDSTLKIQPAELGDSAVYLCASSFGGATNEELFFGSGTQLSVL.